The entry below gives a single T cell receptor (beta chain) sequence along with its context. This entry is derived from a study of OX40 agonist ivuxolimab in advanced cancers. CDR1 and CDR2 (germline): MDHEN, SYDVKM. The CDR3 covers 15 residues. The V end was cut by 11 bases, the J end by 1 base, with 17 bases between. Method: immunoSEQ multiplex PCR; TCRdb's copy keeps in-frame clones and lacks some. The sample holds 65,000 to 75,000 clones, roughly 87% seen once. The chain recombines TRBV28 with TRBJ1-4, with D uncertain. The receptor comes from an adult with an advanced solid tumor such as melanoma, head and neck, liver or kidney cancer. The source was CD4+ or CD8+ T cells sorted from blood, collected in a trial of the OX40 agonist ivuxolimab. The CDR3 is CAARGRTGTNEKLFF. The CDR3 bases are TGTGCCGCCCGAGGGAGGACCGGAACTAATGAAAAACTGTTTTTT. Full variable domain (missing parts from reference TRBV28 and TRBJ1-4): DVKVTQSSRYLVKRTGEKVFLECVQDMDHENMFWYRQDPGLGLRLIYFSYDVKMKEKGDIPEGYSVSREKKERFSLILESASTNQTSMYLCAARGRTGTNEKLFFGSGTQLSVL.